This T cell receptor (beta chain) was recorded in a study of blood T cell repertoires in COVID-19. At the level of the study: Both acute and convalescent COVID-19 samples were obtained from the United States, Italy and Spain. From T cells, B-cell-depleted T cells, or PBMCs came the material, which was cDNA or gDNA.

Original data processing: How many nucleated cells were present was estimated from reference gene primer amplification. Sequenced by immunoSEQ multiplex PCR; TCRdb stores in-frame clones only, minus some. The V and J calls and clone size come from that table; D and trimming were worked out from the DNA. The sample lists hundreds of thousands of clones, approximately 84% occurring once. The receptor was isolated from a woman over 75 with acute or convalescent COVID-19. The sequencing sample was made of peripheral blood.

CDR3 DNA: TGTGCCAGCAAAAGGGGGAGAGGCGCAGATACGCAGTATTTT. Translated, it gives CASKRGRGADTQYF. J is TRBJ2-3 and V is TRBV2; weak D call: TRBD1 (6 bases). The CDR3 has 14 amino acids. Germline V gene lookup returns CDR1 SNHLY and CDR2 FYNNEI. V was shortened by 7 bases and J by 4 bases, with 15 bases between the two germline ends.